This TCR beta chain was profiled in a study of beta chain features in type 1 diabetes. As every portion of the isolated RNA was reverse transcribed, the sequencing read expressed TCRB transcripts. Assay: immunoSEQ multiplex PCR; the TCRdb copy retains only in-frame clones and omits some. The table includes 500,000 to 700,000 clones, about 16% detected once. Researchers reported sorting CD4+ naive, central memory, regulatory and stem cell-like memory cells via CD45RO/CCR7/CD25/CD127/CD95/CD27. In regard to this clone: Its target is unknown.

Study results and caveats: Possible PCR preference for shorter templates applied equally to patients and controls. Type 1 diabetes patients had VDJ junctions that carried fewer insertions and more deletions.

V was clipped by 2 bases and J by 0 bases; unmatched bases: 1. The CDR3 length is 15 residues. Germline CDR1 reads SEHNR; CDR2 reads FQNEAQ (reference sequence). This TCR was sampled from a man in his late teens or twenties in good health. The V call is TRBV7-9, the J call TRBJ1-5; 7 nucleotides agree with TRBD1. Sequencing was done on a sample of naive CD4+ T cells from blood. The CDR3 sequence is CASSLYRGSNQPQHF. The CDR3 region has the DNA TGTGCCAGCAGCTTATACAGGGGTAGCAATCAGCCCCAGCATTTT. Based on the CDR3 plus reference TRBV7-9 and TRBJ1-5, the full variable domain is DTGVSQNPRHKITKRGQNVTFRCDPISEHNRLYWYRQTLGQGPEFLTYFQNEAQLEKSRLLSDRFSAERPKGSFSTLEIQRTEQGDSAMYLCASSLYRGSNQPQHFGDGTRLSIL.